This T cell receptor (beta chain) comes out of a study of cytomegalovirus exposure and HLA in healthy donors. Though probably carrying unrecorded immune exposures, donors were nominally healthy at sampling. CDR1 and CDR2 from the germline V gene are ENHRY and SYGVKD. This CDR3 contains 10 residues. The PCR ran on 60 Vbeta and 13 Jbeta primers. Repertoires were generated with immunoSEQ multiplex PCR, while TCRdb's copy carries only in-frame clones and drops some. The table records around 160,000 clones, around 77% of them present only once. The material sequenced was PBMCs. The gene calls are TRBV10-3 and TRBJ2-5; D is possibly TRBD1 (5 bases). The DNA matches TRBJ2-7 better at its end, which makes the J call doubtful. The receptor comes from a woman aged 40 to 55 in good health and CMV-seropositive. CDR3 sequence: CAIGQYEQYF. CDR3 DNA sequence: TGTGCCATTGGACAATACGAGCAGTACTTC.